A selection of T cell receptor beta chains follows, all from one sample in a study of Ad26.COV2.S vaccination and SARS-CoV-2 variants. TCRdb's copy holds only in-frame clones and misses some; the assay was immunoSEQ multiplex PCR. Of about 87,000 clones detected, 82% appear once; the ten largest clones hold around a sixth. The sample here was peripheral blood, taken after recovery from COVID-19. The receptors derive from a human donor who had recovered from COVID-19. Each CDR3 is given with its conserved first and last residue. Each record gives: V gene, D gene, J gene, clone size, CDR3 protein, CDR3 DNA. D genes are given only for firm matches. Not every row has a clone size; where given, it reads once, few, many or a size class.

TRBV5-1	TRBD2	TRBJ2-7	.	CASSPGTSAPYEQYF	TGCGCCAGCAGCCCCGGGACTAGCGCTCCCTACGAGCAGTACTTC
TRBV7-2	.	TRBJ2-7	.	CASSIPRDYEQYF	TGTGCCAGCAGCATCCCCCGGGACTACGAGCAGTACTTC
TRBV7-6	TRBD1	TRBJ2-7	.	CASSLIGTGGGEQYF	TGTGCCAGCAGCTTAATTGGGACAGGGGGCGGCGAGCAGTACTTC
TRBV28	TRBD1	TRBJ2-7	.	CASRPSGGRVEQYF	TGTGCCAGCAGGCCGTCAGGGGGAAGGGTCGAGCAGTACTTC
TRBV6-5	.	TRBJ1-6	few	CASSSVRGYSPLHF	TGTGCCAGCAGTTCAGTACGGGGATATTCACCCCTCCACTTT
TRBV5-5	.	TRBJ2-7	few	CASSLVGDQTYEQYF	TGTGCCAGCAGCTTGGTAGGGGACCAAACCTACGAGCAGTACTTC
TRBV4-2	TRBD1	TRBJ2-3	.	CASSHTDRGEADTQYF	TGTGCCAGCAGCCATACAGACAGGGGAGAGGCAGATACGCAGTATTTT
TRBV27	TRBD2	TRBJ2-7	.	CASSSPSGSSYEQYF	TGTGCCAGCAGTTCCCCTAGCGGGAGTTCCTACGAGCAGTACTTC
TRBV7-8	.	TRBJ1-2	.	CASSLEVSNYGYTF	TGTGCCAGCAGCTTAGAGGTTTCCAACTATGGCTACACCTTC
TRBV11-2	TRBD1	TRBJ1-1	.	CASSPSTGGTEAFF	TGTGCCAGCAGCCCCTCGACAGGGGGCACTGAAGCTTTCTTT
TRBV7-9	TRBD1	TRBJ1-2	.	CASSLTPGTVYGYTF	TGTGCCAGCAGCCTTACCCCCGGGACAGTCTATGGCTACACCTTC
TRBV9	.	TRBJ2-5	.	CASSPTGRHQETQYF	TGTGCCAGCAGCCCGACAGGCCGACACCAAGAGACCCAGTACTTC
TRBV12-5	TRBD1	TRBJ1-5	few	CASGLGQGSGQPQHF	TGTGCTAGTGGTTTGGGACAGGGGTCGGGTCAGCCCCAGCATTTT
TRBV24-1	.	TRBJ2-2	many	CATSPAWQNTGELFF	TGTGCCACCAGTCCGGCCTGGCAGAACACCGGGGAGCTGTTTTTT
TRBV13	TRBD1	TRBJ2-7	.	CASSPGQGGYEQYF	TGTGCCAGCAGCCCGGGACAGGGGGGTTACGAGCAGTACTTC
TRBV13	TRBD2	TRBJ2-5	.	CASSDRLAGGDQETQYF	TGTGCCAGCAGCGACCGACTAGCGGGAGGGGATCAAGAGACCCAGTACTTC
TRBV5-1	.	TRBJ1-1	.	CASNLEPGRGNTEAFF	TGCGCCAGCAATCTGGAACCGGGAAGGGGGAACACTGAAGCTTTCTTT
TRBV2	TRBD1	TRBJ1-1	.	CASKGAFGTEAFF	TGTGCCAGCAAGGGGGCGTTCGGCACTGAAGCTTTCTTT
TRBV11-3	.	TRBJ1-1	.	CASSSGTLRNTEAFF	TGTGCCAGCAGCTCAGGGACACTCAGGAACACTGAAGCTTTCTTT
TRBV19	TRBD2	TRBJ2-1	few	CASYRSGGGDEQFF	TGTGCCAGTTACCGAAGCGGGGGGGGCGATGAGCAGTTCTTC
TRBV12-3/TRBV12-4	.	TRBJ1-1	.	CASSRRQVSEAFF	TGTGCCAGCAGTAGGAGGCAGGTCTCTGAAGCTTTCTTT
TRBV6-2/TRBV6-3	TRBD2	TRBJ2-1	.	CASSYEGLAGLF	TGTGCCAGCAGTTACGAGGGACTAGCGGGACTCTTC
TRBV2	TRBD1	TRBJ1-2	.	CASREGIGGAGYTF	TGTGCCAGCAGGGAAGGGATAGGGGGCGCAGGCTACACCTTC
TRBV11-3	TRBD1	TRBJ1-4	.	CASSLGLRTGAVGFEKLFF	TGTGCCAGCAGCTTAGGCCTCCGGACAGGGGCCGTTGGGTTTGAAAAACTGTTTTTT
TRBV27	.	TRBJ2-2	.	CASSRGLAGELFF	TGTGCCAGCAGTAGAGGGCTGGCCGGGGAGCTGTTTTTT
TRBV5-1	.	TRBJ2-2	.	CASRLGGNTGELFF	TGCGCCAGCCGCCTTGGGGGTAACACCGGGGAGCTGTTTTTT
TRBV28	.	TRBJ1-2	.	CASSLLDRAHGYTF	TGTGCCAGCAGTTTATTAGACAGAGCCCATGGCTACACCTTC
TRBV5-1	.	TRBJ1-4	.	CASSFGDGYEKLFF	TGCGCCAGCAGCTTCGGGGACGGCTATGAAAAACTGTTTTTT
TRBV6-6	TRBD1	TRBJ2-1	.	CASRNRDRDHNEQFF	TGTGCCAGCAGAAACCGGGACAGGGACCACAATGAGCAGTTCTTC
TRBV9	.	TRBJ2-7	.	CASSAVPGPVYEQYF	TGTGCCAGCAGCGCGGTCCCAGGCCCCGTCTACGAGCAGTACTTC
TRBV28	TRBD2	TRBJ2-1	.	CASSFQVGGRAGEQTSYNEQFF	TGTGCCAGCAGTTTTCAAGTCGGCGGGAGGGCCGGGGAACAAACCTCCTACAATGAGCAGTTCTTC
TRBV13	TRBD2	TRBJ2-3	.	CASSDRQAGGADTQYF	TGTGCCAGCAGCGATCGACAAGCGGGAGGGGCAGATACGCAGTATTTT
TRBV16	.	TRBJ2-3	.	CASSQFRADTQYF	TGTGCCAGCAGCCAATTCCGTGCAGATACGCAGTATTTT
TRBV4-3	.	TRBJ1-4	.	CASSQVGSGREKLFF	TGCGCCAGCAGCCAAGTCGGGTCAGGACGTGAAAAACTGTTTTTT
TRBV2	.	TRBJ2-1	.	CASIPRGERWEFF	TGTGCCAGCATTCCGAGGGGGGAACGGTGGGAGTTCTTC
TRBV5-5	.	TRBJ1-1	.	CASSADTLRGAFF	TGTGCCAGCAGCGCGGACACTCTACGGGGGGCTTTCTTT
TRBV28	.	TRBJ1-5	.	CASWDSRTQPQHF	TGTGCCAGCTGGGACTCCCGCACCCAGCCCCAGCATTTT
TRBV5-1	.	TRBJ1-2	.	CASSSVRGGGYTF	TGCGCCAGCAGCTCCGTCCGGGGCGGTGGCTACACCTTC
TRBV6-5	.	TRBJ2-7	.	CASSRVSSAYEQYF	TGTGCCAGCAGCCGGGTTTCCTCGGCCTACGAGCAGTACTTC